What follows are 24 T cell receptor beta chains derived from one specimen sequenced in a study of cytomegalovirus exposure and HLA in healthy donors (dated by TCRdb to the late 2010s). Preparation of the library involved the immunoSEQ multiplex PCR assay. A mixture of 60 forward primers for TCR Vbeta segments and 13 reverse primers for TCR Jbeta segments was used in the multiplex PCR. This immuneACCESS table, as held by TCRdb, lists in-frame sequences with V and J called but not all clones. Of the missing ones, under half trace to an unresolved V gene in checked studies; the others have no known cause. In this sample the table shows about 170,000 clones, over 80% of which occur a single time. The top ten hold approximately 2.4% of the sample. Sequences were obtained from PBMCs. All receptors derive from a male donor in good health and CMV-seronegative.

The CDR3 spells CASSLAGYSYEQYF. The CDR3 region has the DNA TGTGCCAGCAGCTTGGCAGGCTACTCCTACGAGCAGTACTTC. V gene TRBV5-6 combines with J gene TRBJ2-7, with D unclear. V lost 0 bases and J lost 0, with 7 bases in between. Germline CDR1 and CDR2: SGHDT and YYEEEE. The CDR3 is made up of 14 amino acids.

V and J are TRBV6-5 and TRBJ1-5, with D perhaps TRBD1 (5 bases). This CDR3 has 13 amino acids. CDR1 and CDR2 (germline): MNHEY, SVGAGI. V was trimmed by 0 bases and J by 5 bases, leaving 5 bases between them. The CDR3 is CASSYSTDQPQHF. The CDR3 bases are TGTGCCAGCAGTTACTCGACAGATCAGCCCCAGCATTTT.

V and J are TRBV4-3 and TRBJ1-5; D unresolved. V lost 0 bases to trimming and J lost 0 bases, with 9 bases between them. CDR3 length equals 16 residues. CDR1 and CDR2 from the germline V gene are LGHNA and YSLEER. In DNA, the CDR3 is TGCGCCAGCAGCCAAGATCGGGGATTTAGCAATCAGCCCCAGCATTTT. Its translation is CASSQDRGFSNQPQHF.

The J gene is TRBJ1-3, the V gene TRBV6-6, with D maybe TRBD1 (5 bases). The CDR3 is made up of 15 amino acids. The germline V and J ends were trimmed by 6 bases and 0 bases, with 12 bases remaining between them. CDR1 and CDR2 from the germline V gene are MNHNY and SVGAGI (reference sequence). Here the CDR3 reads CASRERTFSGNTIYF. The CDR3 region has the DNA TGTGCCAGCAGGGAACGGACATTCTCTGGAAACACCATATATTTT.

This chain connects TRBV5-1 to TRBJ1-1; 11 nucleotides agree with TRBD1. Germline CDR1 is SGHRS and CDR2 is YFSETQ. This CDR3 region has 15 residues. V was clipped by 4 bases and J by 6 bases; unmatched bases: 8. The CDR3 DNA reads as TGCGCCAGCAGCAGTGGACAGGGGGCTCGGGCTGAAGCTTTCTTT. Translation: CASSSGQGARAEAFF.

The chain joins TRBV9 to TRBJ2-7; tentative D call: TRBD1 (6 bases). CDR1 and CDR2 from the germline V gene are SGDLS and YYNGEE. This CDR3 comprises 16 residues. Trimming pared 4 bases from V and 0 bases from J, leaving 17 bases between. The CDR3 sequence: CASSRRLGASSYEQYF. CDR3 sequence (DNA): TGTGCCAGCAGCCGCCGGTTGGGGGCTAGCTCCTACGAGCAGTACTTC. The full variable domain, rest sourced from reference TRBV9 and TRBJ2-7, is DSGVTQTPKHLITATGQRVTLRCSPRSGDLSVYWYQQSLDQGLQFLIQYYNGEERAKGNILERFSAQQFPDLHSELNLSSLELGDSALYFCASSRRLGASSYEQYFGPGTRLTVT.

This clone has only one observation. The CDR3 protein is CASGLIPGEQPQHF. CDR3 nucleotides: TGTGCCAGCGGGTTAATACCGGGGGAACAGCCCCAGCATTTT. The chain has TRBV7-8 and TRBJ1-5, with D perhaps TRBD1 (5 bases). The germline V gene encodes CDR1 SGHVS and CDR2 FQNEAQ. V dropped 8 bases and J dropped 7 bases, with 18 bases sitting between them. This CDR3 is built from 14 residues. The full variable domain, its missing parts supplied by reference TRBV7-8 and TRBJ1-5, is GAGVSQSPRYKVAKRGQDVALRCDPISGHVSLFWYQQALGQGPEFLTYFQNEAQLDKSGLPSDRFFAERPEGSVSTLKIQRTQQEDSAVYLCASGLIPGEQPQHFGDGTRLSIL.

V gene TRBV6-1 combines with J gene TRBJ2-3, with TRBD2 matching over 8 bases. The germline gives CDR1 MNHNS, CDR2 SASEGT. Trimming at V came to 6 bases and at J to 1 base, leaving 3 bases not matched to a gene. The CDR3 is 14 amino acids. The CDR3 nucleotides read TGTGCCAGCAGACGGGGGGGCGGCACAGATACGCAGTATTTT. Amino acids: CASRRGGGTDTQYF.

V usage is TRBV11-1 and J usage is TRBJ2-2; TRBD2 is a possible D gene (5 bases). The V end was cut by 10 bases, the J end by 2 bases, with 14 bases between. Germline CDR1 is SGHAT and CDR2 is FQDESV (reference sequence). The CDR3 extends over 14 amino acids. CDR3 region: CATQVGRNTGELFF. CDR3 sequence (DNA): TGTGCCACCCAAGTAGGGAGAAACACCGGGGAGCTGTTTTTT. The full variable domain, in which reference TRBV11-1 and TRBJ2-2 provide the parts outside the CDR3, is EAEVAQSPRYKITEKSQAVAFWCDPISGHATLYWYRQILGQGPELLVQFQDESVVDDSQLPKDRFSAERLKGVDSTLKIQPAELGDSAMYLCATQVGRNTGELFFGEGSRLTVL.

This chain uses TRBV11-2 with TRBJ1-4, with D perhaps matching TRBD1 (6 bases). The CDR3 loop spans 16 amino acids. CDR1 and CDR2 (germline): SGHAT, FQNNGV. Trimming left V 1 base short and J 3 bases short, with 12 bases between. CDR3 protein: CASSLGRWGPNEKLFF. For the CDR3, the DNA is TGTGCCAGCAGCTTAGGACGCTGGGGGCCTAATGAAAAACTGTTTTTT. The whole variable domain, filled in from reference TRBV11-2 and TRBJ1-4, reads EAGVAQSPRYKIIEKRQSVAFWCNPISGHATLYWYQQILGQGPKLLIQFQNNGVVDDSQLPKDRFSAERLKGVDSTLKIQPAKLEDSAVYLCASSLGRWGPNEKLFFGSGTQLSVL.

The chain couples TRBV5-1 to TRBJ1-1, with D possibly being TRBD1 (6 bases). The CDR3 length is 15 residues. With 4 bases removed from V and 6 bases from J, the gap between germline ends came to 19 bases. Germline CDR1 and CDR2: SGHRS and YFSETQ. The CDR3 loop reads CASSLGLRGSPEAFF. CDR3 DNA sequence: TGCGCCAGCAGCCTTGGGCTCAGGGGATCTCCTGAAGCTTTCTTT. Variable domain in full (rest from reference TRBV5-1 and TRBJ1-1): KAGVTQTPRYLIKTRGQQVTLSCSPISGHRSVSWYQQTPGQGLQFLFEYFSETQRNKGNFPGRFSGRQFSNSRSEMNVSTLELGDSALYLCASSLGLRGSPEAFFGQGTRLTVV.

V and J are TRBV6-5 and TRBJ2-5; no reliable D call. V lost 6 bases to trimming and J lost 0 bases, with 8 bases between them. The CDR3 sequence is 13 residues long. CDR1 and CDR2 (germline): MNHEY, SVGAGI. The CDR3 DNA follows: TGTGCCAGCAGATACCAAAACCAAGAGACCCAGTACTTC. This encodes CASRYQNQETQYF.

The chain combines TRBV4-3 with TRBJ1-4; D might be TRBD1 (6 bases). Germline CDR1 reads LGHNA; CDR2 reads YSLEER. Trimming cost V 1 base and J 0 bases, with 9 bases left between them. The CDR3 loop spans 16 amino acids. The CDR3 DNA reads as TGCGCCAGCAGCCAAGGGACAGTTGCAACTAATGAAAAACTGTTTTTT. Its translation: CASSQGTVATNEKLFF.

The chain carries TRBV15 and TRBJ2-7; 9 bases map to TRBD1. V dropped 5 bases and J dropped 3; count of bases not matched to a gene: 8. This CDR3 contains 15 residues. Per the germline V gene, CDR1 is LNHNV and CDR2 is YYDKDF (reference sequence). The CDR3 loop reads CATSYPGQGVYEQYF. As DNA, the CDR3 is TGTGCCACCAGCTACCCGGGACAGGGAGTCTACGAGCAGTACTTC.

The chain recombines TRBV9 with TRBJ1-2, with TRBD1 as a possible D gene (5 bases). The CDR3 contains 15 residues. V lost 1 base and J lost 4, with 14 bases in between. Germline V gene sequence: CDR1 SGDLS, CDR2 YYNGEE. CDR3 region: CASSVSAGESYGYTF. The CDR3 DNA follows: TGTGCCAGCAGCGTATCGGCGGGGGAGAGCTATGGCTACACCTTC.

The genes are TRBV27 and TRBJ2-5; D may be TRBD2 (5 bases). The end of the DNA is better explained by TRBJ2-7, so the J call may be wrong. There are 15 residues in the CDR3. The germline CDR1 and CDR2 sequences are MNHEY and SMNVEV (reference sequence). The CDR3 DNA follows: TGTGCCAGCAGCCAAAATCGCCCGGGATGGTACGAGCAGTACTTC. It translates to CASSQNRPGWYEQYF.

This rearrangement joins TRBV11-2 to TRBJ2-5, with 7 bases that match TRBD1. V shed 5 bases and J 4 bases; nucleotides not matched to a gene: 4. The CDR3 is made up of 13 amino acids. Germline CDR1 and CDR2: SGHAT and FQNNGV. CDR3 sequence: CASSADRVETQYF. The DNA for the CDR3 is TGTGCCAGCAGCGCCGACAGGGTAGAGACCCAGTACTTC.

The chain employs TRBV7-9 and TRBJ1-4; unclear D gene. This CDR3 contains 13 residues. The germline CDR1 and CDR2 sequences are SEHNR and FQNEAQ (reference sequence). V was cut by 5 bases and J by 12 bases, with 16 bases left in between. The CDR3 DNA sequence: TGTGCCAGCAGCGCCCATGTCCGGGGTGAACTGTTTTTT. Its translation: CASSAHVRGELFF.

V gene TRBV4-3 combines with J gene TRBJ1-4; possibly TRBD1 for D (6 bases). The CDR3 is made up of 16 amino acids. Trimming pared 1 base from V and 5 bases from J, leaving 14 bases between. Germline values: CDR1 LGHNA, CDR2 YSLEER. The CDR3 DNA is TGCGCCAGCAGCCAAGGGTGGGGGCAGCAGAATGAAAAACTGTTTTTT. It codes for CASSQGWGQQNEKLFF.

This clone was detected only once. CDR3 nucleotides: TGTGCCAGCAGATCCGCCTCGACAGGGGGAGGCAATCAGCCCCAGCATTTT. Amino acids: CASRSASTGGGNQPQHF. The rearrangement links TRBV27 to TRBJ1-5; TRBD1 matches 9 bases. V lost 6 bases and J lost 2; bases outside the gene matches: 11. The CDR3 extends over 17 amino acids. Germline V lookup: CDR1 MNHEY, CDR2 SMNVEV (reference sequence).

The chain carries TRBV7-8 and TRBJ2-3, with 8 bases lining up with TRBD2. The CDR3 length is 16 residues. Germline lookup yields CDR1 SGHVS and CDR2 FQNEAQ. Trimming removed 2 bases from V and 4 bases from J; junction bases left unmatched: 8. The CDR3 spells CASSLRLAGLSDTQYF. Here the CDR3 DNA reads TGTGCCAGCAGCTTAAGGCTAGCGGGCCTCTCAGATACGCAGTATTTT.

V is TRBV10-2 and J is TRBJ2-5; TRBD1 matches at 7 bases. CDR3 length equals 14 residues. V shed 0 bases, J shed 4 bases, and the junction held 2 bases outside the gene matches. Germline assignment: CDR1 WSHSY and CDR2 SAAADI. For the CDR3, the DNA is TGCGCCAGCAGTGAGTCGTCAGGGGGAGAGACCCAGTACTTC. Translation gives CASSESSGGETQYF.

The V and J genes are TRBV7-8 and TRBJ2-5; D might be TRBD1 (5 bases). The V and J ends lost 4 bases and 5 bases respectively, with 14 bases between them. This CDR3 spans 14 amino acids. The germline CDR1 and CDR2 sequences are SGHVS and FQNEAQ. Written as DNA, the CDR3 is TGTGCCAGCAGCTGGCAGGGTACTGGGGAGACCCAGTACTTC. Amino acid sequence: CASSWQGTGETQYF.

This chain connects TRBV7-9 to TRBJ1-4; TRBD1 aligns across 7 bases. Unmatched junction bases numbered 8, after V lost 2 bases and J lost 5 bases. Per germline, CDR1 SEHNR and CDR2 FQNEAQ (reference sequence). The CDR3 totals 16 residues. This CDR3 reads CASSLTAGGNNEKLFF. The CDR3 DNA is TGTGCCAGCAGCTTAACCGCAGGGGGGAACAATGAAAAACTGTTTTTT.